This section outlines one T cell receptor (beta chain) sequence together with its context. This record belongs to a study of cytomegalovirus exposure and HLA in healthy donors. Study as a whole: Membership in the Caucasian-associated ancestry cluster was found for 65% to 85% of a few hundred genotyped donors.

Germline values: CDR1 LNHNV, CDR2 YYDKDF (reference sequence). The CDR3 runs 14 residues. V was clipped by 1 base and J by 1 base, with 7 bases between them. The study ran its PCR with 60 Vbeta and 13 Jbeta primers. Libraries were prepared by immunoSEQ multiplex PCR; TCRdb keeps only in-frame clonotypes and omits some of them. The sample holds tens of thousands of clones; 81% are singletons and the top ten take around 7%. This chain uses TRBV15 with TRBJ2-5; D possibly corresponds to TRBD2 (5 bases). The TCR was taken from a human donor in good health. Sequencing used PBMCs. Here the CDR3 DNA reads TGTGCCACCAGCAGAGTTGCGGGCCAAGAGACCCAGTACTTC. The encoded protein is CATSRVAGQETQYF. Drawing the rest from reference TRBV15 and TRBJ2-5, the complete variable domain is DAMVIQNPRYQVTQFGKPVTLSCSQTLNHNVMYWYQQKSSQAPKLLFHYYDKDFNNEADTPDNFQSRRPNTSFCFLDIRSPGLGDTAMYLCATSRVAGQETQYFGPGTRLLVL.